This TCR beta chain was profiled in a study of neurological immune-mediated disorders. Synthesis of cDNA was performed by 5'RACE using 10-nucleotide random UMIs. From the 5' RACE reads, TCRdb called clonotypes with MiXCR, one entry per CDR3 protein. This table holds some 89,000 distinct CDR3 sequences, about 4.5% found once. Time point indicated: longitudinal time-point 3. From germline, CDR1 is DFQATT and CDR2 SNEGSKA (reference sequence). Deletions cut 3 bases from V and 4 bases from J, with 10 bases between. This CDR3 spans 13 amino acids. This clonotype was observed many times. Sample: PBMCs. The chain recombines TRBV20-1 with TRBJ1-5; possibly TRBD1 for D (5 bases). This clonotype was sampled from a woman in her sixties or seventies with multiple sclerosis. Here the CDR3 DNA reads TGCAGTGCTAGTTTGGGGGTTAATCAGCCCCAGCATTTT. Its protein product is CSASLGVNQPQHF.